This T cell receptor (beta chain) was found in a study of T cell changes during pregnancy in multiple sclerosis. Generated by immunoSEQ multiplex PCR, the TCRdb table keeps only in-frame clones and is missing some. This repertoire shows some 100,000 clones, 90% to 95% found once; its top ten account for more than 0.8%. The source was peripheral blood, collected before pregnancy. This clonotype was obtained from a female donor with multiple sclerosis, enrolled in a pregnancy study.

CDR3 loop: CASSLGQSRYEQYF. The CDR3 DNA reads TGTGCCAGCAGCTTAGGACAGAGTCGGTACGAGCAGTACTTC. This chain joins TRBV5-4 and TRBJ2-7, with D possibly TRBD1 on 6 matching bases. CDR3 length: 14 amino acids. With 2 bases removed from V and 4 bases from J, the gap between germline ends came to 13 bases. Germline CDR1 and CDR2: SGHNT and YYREEE (reference sequence).